This T cell receptor beta chain was captured by sequencing in a study of CD8 T cells in Susac syndrome. When the RNA was reverse transcribed, random hexamers were used with an input of 0.5 to 1 ug. TCRdb independently ran MiXCR on the immunoSEQ multiplex PCR reads; one entry per CDR3 protein. The table records just over 150,000 distinct CDR3 sequences, around 95% of them present only once. This receptor was obtained from a human donor with multiple sclerosis. Input material: CD8+ T cells from PBMCs.

The CDR3 region is CASSYSGRMNTEAFF. The CDR3 DNA is TGTGCCAGCAGTTACTCAGGCAGGATGAACACTGAAGCTTTCTTT. The chain links TRBV6-5 to TRBJ1-1; D uncertain. V was shortened by 0 bases and J by 0 bases, with 8 bases between the two germline ends. Germline CDR1 and CDR2: MNHEY and SVGAGI. This CDR3 has 15 residues.